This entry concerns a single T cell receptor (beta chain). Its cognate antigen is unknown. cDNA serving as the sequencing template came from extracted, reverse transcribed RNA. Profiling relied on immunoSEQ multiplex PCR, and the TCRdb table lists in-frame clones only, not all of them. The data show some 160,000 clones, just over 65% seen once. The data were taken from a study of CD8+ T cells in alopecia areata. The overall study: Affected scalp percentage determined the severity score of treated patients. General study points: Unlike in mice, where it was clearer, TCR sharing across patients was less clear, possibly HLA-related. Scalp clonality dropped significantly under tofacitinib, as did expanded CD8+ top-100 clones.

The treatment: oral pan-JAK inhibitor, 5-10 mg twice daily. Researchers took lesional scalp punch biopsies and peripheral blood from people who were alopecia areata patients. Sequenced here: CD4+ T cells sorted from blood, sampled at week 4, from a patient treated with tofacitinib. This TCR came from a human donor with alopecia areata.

In DNA form, the CDR3 reads TGTGCCAGCTCCCCGAAATCAGGGGATCAGCCCCAGCATTTT. Amino acid sequence: CASSPKSGDQPQHF. The V and J genes are TRBV18 and TRBJ1-5; possibly TRBD1 for D (6 bases). The germline V and J ends were trimmed by 6 bases and 5 bases, with 14 bases remaining between them. The CDR3 has 14 amino acids. Per the germline V gene, CDR1 is KGHSH and CDR2 is LQKENI.